A selection of T cell receptor beta chains follows, all from one sample in a study of blood T cell repertoires in COVID-19. Assay used: immunoSEQ multiplex PCR; TCRdb lists only in-frame clones, some missing. Found here are under 300,000 clones, roughly nine tenths of them singletons; the top ten hold roughly 0.92%. Material: peripheral blood. The receptor source for this set is a woman aged 40 to 50 who had recovered from COVID-19. Each CDR3 is given with its conserved first and last residue. Each record gives: V gene, clone size, J gene, D gene, CDR3 protein, CDR3 DNA. D genes are given only for firm matches. The size field is filled for only some rows; it gives once, few, many or a size class.

>TRBV30|NA|TRBJ1-2|NA
CAWNWGGYGYTF
TGTGCCTGGAATTGGGGGGGCTATGGCTACACCTTC
>TRBV3-1/TRBV3-2|few|TRBJ1-1|NA
CASSQRWQNTEAFF
TGTGCCAGCAGCCAAAGATGGCAGAACACTGAAGCTTTCTTT
>TRBV27|NA|TRBJ2-3|NA
CASSDLFSSDTQYF
TGTGCCAGCAGCGACTTGTTTTCCTCAGATACGCAGTATTTT
>TRBV4-1|NA|TRBJ2-7|TRBD2
CASSQDRLAGSSYEQYF
TGCGCCAGCAGCCAAGATCGACTAGCGGGAAGCTCCTACGAGCAGTACTTC
>TRBV19|NA|TRBJ2-5|TRBD2
CASSIFLAGGQETQYF
TGTGCCAGTAGTATATTCCTAGCGGGAGGCCAAGAGACCCAGTACTTC
>TRBV18|NA|TRBJ2-1|NA
CASSPLTVTSSYNEQFF
TGTGCCAGCTCACCTCTTACCGTCACCAGCTCCTACAATGAGCAGTTCTTC
>TRBV5-1|NA|TRBJ1-5|NA
CASSLEGGINQPQHF
TGCGCCAGCAGCTTGGAAGGGGGAATCAATCAGCCCCAGCATTTT
>TRBV5-1|NA|TRBJ1-1|NA
CASRLGQGNTEAFF
TGCGCCAGCAGACTTGGGCAGGGGAACACTGAAGCTTTCTTT
>TRBV19|NA|TRBJ2-3|NA
CASSTQGSDTQYF
TGTGCCAGTAGTACACAGGGTTCAGATACGCAGTATTTT
>TRBV11-3|NA|TRBJ2-1|TRBD2
CASARIAGDRSSYNEQFF
TGTGCCAGCGCGCGGATAGCGGGAGATCGCAGCTCCTACAATGAGCAGTTCTTC
>TRBV7-2|NA|TRBJ2-7|TRBD1
CASSAGQGAYEQYF
TGTGCCAGCAGCGCTGGGCAGGGGGCCTACGAGCAGTACTTC
>TRBV11-3|NA|TRBJ2-7|NA
CASSHRVMPYEQYF
TGTGCCAGCAGCCACCGGGTGATGCCTTACGAGCAGTACTTC
>TRBV7-9|NA|TRBJ2-7|TRBD1
CAGGTGPPYEQYF
TGTGCCGGAGGGACAGGGCCCCCCTACGAGCAGTACTTC
>TRBV30|NA|TRBJ1-1|TRBD1
CAWRTGFNTEAFF
TGTGCCTGGAGGACAGGGTTCAACACTGAAGCTTTCTTT
>TRBV11-3|NA|TRBJ2-1|TRBD2
CASSLGVAGGHNEQFF
TGTGCCAGCAGCCTTGGGGTAGCGGGAGGGCACAATGAGCAGTTCTTC
>TRBV5-1|NA|TRBJ2-2|NA
CASSLLEGELFF
TGCGCCAGCAGCTTGTTGGAGGGGGAGCTGTTTTTT
>TRBV18|NA|TRBJ2-2|NA
CASSPSLAGTGELFF
TGTGCCAGCTCACCAAGCCTAGCTGGCACCGGGGAGCTGTTTTTT
>TRBV6-5|once|TRBJ2-3|NA
CATEAGADTQYF
TGTGCCACCGAGGCAGGGGCCGATACGCAGTATTTT
>TRBV3-1/TRBV3-2|NA|TRBJ2-6|NA
CASSQEYTSGANVLTF
TGTGCCAGCAGCCAAGAATACACCTCTGGGGCCAACGTCCTGACTTTC
>TRBV29-1|NA|TRBJ2-2|NA
CSVEDPRHTGELFF
TGCAGCGTTGAAGATCCCCGTCACACCGGGGAGCTGTTTTTT
>TRBV28|NA|TRBJ2-7|TRBD1
CASSTLWTGVDYEQYF
TGTGCCAGCAGTACCCTATGGACAGGGGTGGACTACGAGCAGTACTTC
>TRBV7-6|NA|TRBJ2-2|TRBD2
CASSGTSGPNGELFF
TGTGCCAGCAGCGGGACTAGCGGGCCCAATGGGGAGCTGTTTTTT
>TRBV28|NA|TRBJ1-4|NA
CASSLGVIQGVTNEKLFF
TGTGCCAGCAGTTTGGGGGTAATACAGGGAGTTACTAATGAAAAACTGTTTTTT
>TRBV28|NA|TRBJ2-7|NA
CASSLSGLNSQQYF
TGTGCCAGCAGTTTGAGCGGTTTAAACAGTCAGCAGTACTTC
>TRBV7-7|NA|TRBJ2-7|TRBD2
CASSLGREYEQYF
TGTGCCAGCAGCTTAGGGCGGGAGTACGAGCAGTACTTC
>TRBV19|NA|TRBJ2-2|TRBD2
CASSMDRGRDTGELFF
TGTGCCAGTAGTATGGATCGGGGGAGGGACACCGGGGAGCTGTTTTTT
>TRBV19|NA|TRBJ2-2|TRBD1
CASSIQQGAGGELFF
TGTGCCAGTAGTATACAACAGGGGGCGGGCGGGGAGCTGTTTTTT
>TRBV28|NA|TRBJ2-7|NA
CASSFGGSAYEQYF
TGTGCCAGCAGTTTCGGGGGTAGTGCCTACGAGCAGTACTTC
>TRBV11-2|NA|TRBJ2-6|NA
CASSLDSSGANVLTF
TGTGCCAGCAGCTTAGACAGCTCTGGGGCCAACGTCCTGACTTTC
>TRBV30|once|TRBJ1-1|TRBD1
CATTQGAGNTEAFF
TGTGCCACAACCCAGGGGGCTGGCAACACTGAAGCTTTCTTT